This TCR beta chain was obtained from a study of response to subunit inactivated influenza vaccine. Study-wide results and caveats: Authors suggested each seasonal flu vaccination may recruit only limited numbers of new T cells.

TCRdb called the RT-PCR reads again in MiXCR, with one record for every CDR3 protein. The sample carries roughly 700,000 distinct CDR3 sequences, more than 11% recorded once. This clonotype appeared a few times. Its antigen remains unknown. The sequence derives from a man aged 45-65 years who received an inactivated influenza vaccine. The sequences come from PBMCs from blood, collected 14 days before vaccination.

The CDR3 sequence is CASSYPLLAGTGELFF. CDR3 DNA sequence: TGTGCCAGCAGTTACCCATTACTTGCGGGTACCGGGGAGCTGTTTTTT. The rearrangement uses TRBV6-5 and TRBJ2-2; D possibly corresponds to TRBD2 (5 bases). The CDR3 runs to 16 residues. The V and J ends lost 2 bases and 5 bases respectively, with 15 bases between them. The germline V gene encodes CDR1 MNHEY and CDR2 SVGAGI.